Sequencing of this TCR beta chain was carried out in a study of CD8 T cells in ankylosing spondylitis. Findings of the study overall: Matched synovial fluid from ankylosing spondylitis patients was reported to be enriched for disease-linked clones. A motif in TCR beta, a set of under 10 highly homologous variants, appeared characteristic of ankylosing spondylitis blood. Disease-linked clones bore a CD8+ phenotype and were relatively rare in peripheral blood.

Trimming stripped 0 bases from V and 0 bases from J, with 9 bases between. The V gene's germline CDR1 is LNHNV and CDR2 YYDKDF (reference sequence). The CDR3 runs to 16 residues. Quantitative 5'-RACE was performed with molecular barcodes, and it yielded the TCR beta libraries. TCRdb re-called the 5' RACE reads with MiXCR, one entry per CDR3 protein. The data show approximately 150,000 distinct CDR3 sequences, around 32% seen once. Of note for this clonotype: Its specificity is unknown.

This receptor was obtained from a male donor with ankylosing spondylitis. The sequencing input was synovial fluid, either unsorted or a sorted T cell fraction (not recorded which). This sequence joins TRBV15 and TRBJ2-1; no clear D. The CDR3 loop reads CATSRDRRNSYNEQFF. The CDR3, as DNA: TGTGCCACCAGCAGAGATAGGCGGAACTCCTACAATGAGCAGTTCTTC.